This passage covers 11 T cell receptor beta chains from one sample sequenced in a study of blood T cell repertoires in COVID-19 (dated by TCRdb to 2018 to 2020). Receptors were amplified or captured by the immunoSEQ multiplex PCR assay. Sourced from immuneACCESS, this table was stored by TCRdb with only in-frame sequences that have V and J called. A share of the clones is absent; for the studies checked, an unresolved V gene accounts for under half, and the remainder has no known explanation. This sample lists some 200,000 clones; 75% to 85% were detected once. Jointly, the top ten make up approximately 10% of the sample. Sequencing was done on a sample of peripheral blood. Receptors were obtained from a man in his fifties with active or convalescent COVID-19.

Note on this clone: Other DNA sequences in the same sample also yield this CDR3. CDR3 in DNA: TGTGCCAGCAGTTTATCGGGATACGAGCAGTACGTC. It specifies CASSLSGYEQYV. V and J are TRBV28 and TRBJ2-7; tentative D call: TRBD2 (5 bases). Trimming pared 1 base from V and 4 bases from J, leaving 5 bases between. The V gene's germline CDR1 is MDHEN and CDR2 SYDVKM. This CDR3 region has 12 residues.

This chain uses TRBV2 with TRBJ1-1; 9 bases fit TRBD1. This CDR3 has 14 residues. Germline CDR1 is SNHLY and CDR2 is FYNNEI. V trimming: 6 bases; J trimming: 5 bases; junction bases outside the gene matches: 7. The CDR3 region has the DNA TGTGCCAGCAGCCTACAGGGGGCGCAGACTGAAGCTTTCTTT. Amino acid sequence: CASSLQGAQTEAFF. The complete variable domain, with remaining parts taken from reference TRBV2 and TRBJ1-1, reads EPEVTQTPSHQVTQMGQEVILRCVPISNHLYFYWYRQILGQKVEFLVSFYNNEISEKSEIFDDQFSVERPDGSNFTLKIRSTKLEDSAMYFCASSLQGAQTEAFFGQGTRLTVV.

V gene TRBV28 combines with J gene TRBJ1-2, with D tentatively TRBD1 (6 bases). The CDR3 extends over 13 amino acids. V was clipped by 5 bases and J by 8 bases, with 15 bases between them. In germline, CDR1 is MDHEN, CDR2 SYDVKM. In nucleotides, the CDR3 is TGTGCCAGCAGTCGGAACAGGGTGGGCGGCTACACCTTC. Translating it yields CASSRNRVGGYTF.

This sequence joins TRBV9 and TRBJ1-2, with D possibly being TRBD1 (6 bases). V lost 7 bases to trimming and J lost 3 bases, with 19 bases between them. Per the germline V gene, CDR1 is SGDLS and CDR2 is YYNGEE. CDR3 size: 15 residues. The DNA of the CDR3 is TGTGCCAGCTCGGTGGACAGAGATTATTACTATGGCTACACCTTC. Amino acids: CASSVDRDYYYGYTF.

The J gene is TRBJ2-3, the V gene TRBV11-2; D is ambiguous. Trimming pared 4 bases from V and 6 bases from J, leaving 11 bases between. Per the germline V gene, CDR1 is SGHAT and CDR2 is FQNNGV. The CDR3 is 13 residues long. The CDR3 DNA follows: TGTGCCAGCAGCTATATGCGTTTGGATACGCAGTATTTT. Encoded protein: CASSYMRLDTQYF.

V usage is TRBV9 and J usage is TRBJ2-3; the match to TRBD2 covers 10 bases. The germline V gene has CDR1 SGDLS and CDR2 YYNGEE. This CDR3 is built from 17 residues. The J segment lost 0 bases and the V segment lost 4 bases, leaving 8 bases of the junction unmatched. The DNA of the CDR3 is TGTGCCAGCAGCCCTAGGACTAGCGGTATAAGCACAGATACGCAGTATTTT. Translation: CASSPRTSGISTDTQYF.

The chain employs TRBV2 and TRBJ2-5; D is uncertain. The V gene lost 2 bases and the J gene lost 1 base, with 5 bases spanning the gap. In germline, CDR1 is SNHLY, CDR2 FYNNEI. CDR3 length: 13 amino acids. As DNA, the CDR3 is TGTGCCAGCAGTGAACTTCCCCAAGAGACCCAGTACTTC. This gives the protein CASSELPQETQYF.

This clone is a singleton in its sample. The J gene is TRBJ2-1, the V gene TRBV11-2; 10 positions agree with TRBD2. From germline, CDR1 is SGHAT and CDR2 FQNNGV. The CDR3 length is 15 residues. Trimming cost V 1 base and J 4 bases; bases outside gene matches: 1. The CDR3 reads CASSLGTSGYNEQFF. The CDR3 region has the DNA TGTGCCAGCAGCTTAGGGACTAGCGGTTACAATGAGCAGTTCTTC.

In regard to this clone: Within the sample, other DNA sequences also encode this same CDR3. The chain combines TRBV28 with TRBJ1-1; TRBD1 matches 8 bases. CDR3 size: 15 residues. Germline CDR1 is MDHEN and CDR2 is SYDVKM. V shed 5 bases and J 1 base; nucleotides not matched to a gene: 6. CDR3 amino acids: CASSPAGGANTEAFF. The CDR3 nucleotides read TGTGCCAGCAGTCCCGCAGGGGGCGCGAACACTGAAGCTTTCTTT. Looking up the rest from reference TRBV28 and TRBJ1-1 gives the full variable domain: DVKVTQSSRYLVKRTGEKVFLECVQDMDHENMFWYRQDPGLGLRLIYFSYDVKMKEKGDIPEGYSVSREKKERFSLILESASTNQTSMYLCASSPAGGANTEAFFGQGTRLTVV.

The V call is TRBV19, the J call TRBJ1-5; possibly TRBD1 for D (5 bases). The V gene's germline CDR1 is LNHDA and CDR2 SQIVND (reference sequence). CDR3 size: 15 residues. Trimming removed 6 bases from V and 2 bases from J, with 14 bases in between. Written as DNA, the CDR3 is TGTGCCAGTAGGGAGGGACTTCTACGCAATCAGCCCCAGCATTTT. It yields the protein CASREGLLRNQPQHF.

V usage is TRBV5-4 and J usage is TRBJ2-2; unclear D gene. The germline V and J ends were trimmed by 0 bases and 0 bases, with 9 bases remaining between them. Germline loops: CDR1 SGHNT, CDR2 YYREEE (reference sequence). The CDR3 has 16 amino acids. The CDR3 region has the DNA TGTGCCAGCAGCTTGGCACCTAGAACGAACACCGGGGAGCTGTTTTTT. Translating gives CASSLAPRTNTGELFF.